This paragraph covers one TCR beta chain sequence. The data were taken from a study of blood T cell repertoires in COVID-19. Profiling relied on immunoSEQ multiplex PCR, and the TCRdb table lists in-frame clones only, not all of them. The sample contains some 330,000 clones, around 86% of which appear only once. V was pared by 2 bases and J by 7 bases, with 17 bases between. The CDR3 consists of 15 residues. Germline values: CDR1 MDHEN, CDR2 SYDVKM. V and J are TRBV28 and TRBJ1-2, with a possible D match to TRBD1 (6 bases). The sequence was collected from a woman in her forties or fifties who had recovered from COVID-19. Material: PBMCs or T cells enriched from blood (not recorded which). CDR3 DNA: TGTGCCAGCAGTTTAACCCCAGGGGCGCTCTTTGGCTACACCTTC. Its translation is CASSLTPGALFGYTF.